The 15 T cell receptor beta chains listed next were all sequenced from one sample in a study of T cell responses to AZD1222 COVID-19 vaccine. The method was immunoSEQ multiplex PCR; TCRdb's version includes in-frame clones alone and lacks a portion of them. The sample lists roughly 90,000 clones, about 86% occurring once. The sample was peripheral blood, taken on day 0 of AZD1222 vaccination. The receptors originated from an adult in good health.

The CDR3 region is CASSSRVPGTATYEQYF. For the CDR3, the DNA is TGTGCCAGCAGCTCCCGGGTCCCCGGGACAGCTACCTACGAGCAGTACTTC. This chain uses TRBV7-8 with TRBJ2-7; TRBD1 matches 7 bases. CDR3 size: 17 residues. The germline CDR1 and CDR2 sequences are SGHVS and FQNEAQ. V was pared by 4 bases and J by 2 bases, with 14 bases of the junction left unmatched. Using reference TRBV7-8 and TRBJ2-7 for the parts outside the CDR3, the full variable domain is GAGVSQSPRYKVAKRGQDVALRCDPISGHVSLFWYQQALGQGPEFLTYFQNEAQLDKSGLPSDRFFAERPEGSVSTLKIQRTQQEDSAVYLCASSSRVPGTATYEQYFGPGTRLTVT.

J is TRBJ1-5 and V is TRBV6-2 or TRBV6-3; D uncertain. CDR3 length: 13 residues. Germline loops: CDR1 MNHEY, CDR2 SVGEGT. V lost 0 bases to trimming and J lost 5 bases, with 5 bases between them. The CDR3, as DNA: TGTGCCAGCAGTTACTCGAGGGATCAGCCCCAGCATTTT. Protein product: CASSYSRDQPQHF.

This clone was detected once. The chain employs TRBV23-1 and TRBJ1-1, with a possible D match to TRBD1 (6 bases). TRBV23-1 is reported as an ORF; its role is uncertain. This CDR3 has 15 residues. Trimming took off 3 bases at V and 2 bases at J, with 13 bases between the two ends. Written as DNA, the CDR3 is TGCGCCAGCAGTCACCACGACAGGCCCAACACTGAAGCTTTCTTT. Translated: CASSHHDRPNTEAFF.

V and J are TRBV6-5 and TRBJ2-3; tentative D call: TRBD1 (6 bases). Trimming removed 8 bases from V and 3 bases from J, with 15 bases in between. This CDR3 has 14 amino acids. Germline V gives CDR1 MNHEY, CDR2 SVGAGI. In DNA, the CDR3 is TGTGCCAGCCAATGGACAGTAAATACAGATACGCAGTATTTT. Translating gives CASQWTVNTDTQYF.

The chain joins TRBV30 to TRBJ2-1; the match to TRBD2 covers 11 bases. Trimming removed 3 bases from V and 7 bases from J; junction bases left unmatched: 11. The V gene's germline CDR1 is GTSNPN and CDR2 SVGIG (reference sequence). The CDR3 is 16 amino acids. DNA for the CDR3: TGTGCCTGGAGATCTGATAGCGGGAGGGGAATTAATGAGCAGTTCTTC. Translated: CAWRSDSGRGINEQFF.

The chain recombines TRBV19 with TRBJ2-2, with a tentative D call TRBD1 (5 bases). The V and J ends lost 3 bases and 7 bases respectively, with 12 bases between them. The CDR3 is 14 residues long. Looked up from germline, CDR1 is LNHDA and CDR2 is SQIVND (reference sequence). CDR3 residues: CASSIGANIGELFF. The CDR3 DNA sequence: TGTGCCAGTAGTATTGGGGCCAATATCGGGGAGCTGTTTTTT. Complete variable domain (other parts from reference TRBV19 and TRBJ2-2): DGGITQSPKYLFRKEGQNVTLSCEQNLNHDAMYWYRQDPGQGLRLIYYSQIVNDFQKGDIAEGYSVSREKKESFPLTVTSAQKNPTAFYLCASSIGANIGELFFGEGSRLTVL.

CDR3 sequence: CASSLMGGTHNEQFF. CDR3 nucleotides: TGTGCCAGCAGCCTAATGGGGGGGACACACAATGAGCAGTTCTTC. The V call is TRBV7-6, the J call TRBJ2-1; D might be TRBD2 (7 bases). The CDR3 is 15 amino acids. Germline V gives CDR1 SGHVS, CDR2 FNYEAQ. The V gene lost 5 bases and the J gene lost 5 bases, with 16 bases spanning the gap.

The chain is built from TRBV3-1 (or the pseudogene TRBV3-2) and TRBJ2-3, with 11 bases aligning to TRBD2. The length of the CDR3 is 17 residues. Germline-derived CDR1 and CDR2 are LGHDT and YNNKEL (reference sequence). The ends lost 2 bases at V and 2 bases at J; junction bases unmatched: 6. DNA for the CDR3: TGTGCCAGCAGCCAATTAGCGGGAGGGTCCCTCACAGATACGCAGTATTTT. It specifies CASSQLAGGSLTDTQYF.

CDR3 bases: TGTGCCAGCAGCAGAGGGTGGAACACTGAAGCTTTCTTT. It is translated as CASSRGWNTEAFF. V and J are TRBV7-9 and TRBJ1-1; no clear D. CDR1 SEHNR and CDR2 FQNEAQ come from the germline V gene (reference sequence). Trimming pared 5 bases from V and 1 base from J, leaving 8 bases between. CDR3 length equals 13 residues.

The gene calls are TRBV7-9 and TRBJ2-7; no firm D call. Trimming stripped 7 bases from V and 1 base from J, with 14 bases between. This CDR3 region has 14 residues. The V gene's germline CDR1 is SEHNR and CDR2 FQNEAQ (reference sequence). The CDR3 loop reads CASNPGEFSYEQYF. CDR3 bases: TGTGCCAGCAACCCCGGAGAGTTTTCCTACGAGCAGTACTTC. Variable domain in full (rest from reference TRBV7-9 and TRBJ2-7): DTGVSQNPRHKITKRGQNVTFRCDPISEHNRLYWYRQTLGQGPEFLTYFQNEAQLEKSRLLSDRFSAERPKGSFSTLEIQRTEQGDSAMYLCASNPGEFSYEQYFGPGTRLTVT.

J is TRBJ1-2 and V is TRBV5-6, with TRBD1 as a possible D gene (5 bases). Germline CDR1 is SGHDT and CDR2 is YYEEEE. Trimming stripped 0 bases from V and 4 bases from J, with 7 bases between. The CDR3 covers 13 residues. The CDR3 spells CASSLAGTYGYTF. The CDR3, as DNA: TGTGCCAGCAGCTTGGCAGGGACCTATGGCTACACCTTC.

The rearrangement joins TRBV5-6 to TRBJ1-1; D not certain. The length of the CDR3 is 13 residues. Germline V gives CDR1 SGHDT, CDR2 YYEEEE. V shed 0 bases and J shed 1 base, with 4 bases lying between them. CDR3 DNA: TGTGCCAGCAGCTTGGTAACGAACACTGAAGCTTTCTTT. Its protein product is CASSLVTNTEAFF.

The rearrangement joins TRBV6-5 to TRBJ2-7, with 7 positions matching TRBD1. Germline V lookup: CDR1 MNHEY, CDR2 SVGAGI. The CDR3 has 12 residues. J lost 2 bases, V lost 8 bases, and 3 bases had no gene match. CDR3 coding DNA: TGTGCCAGCGGGGGACAGACCTACGAGCAGTACTTC. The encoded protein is CASGGQTYEQYF.

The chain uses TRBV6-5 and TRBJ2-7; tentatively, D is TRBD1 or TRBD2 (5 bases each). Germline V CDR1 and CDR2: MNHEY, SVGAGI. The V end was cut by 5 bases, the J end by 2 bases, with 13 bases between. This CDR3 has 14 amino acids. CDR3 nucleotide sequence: TGTGCCAGCAGTCATCGGGACGGAACCTACGAGCAGTACTTC. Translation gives CASSHRDGTYEQYF.

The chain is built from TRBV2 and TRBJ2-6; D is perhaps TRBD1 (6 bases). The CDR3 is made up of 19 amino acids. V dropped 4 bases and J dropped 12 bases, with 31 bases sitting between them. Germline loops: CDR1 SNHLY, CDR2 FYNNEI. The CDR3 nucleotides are TGTGCCAGCAGTGCCCAGGGGAAGAAGGTGGCTCGGCATCCTCCCGTCCTGACTTTC. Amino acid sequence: CASSAQGKKVARHPPVLTF.